These 2 T cell receptor beta chains came from one sample sequenced in a study of T-cell reconstitution after alpha-beta-depleted transplantation in children. Unique molecular identifiers were incorporated during preparation of the TCRbeta library. TCRdb re-called the PCR reads through MiXCR, storing one row per CDR3 protein. This sample has about 160,000 distinct CDR3 sequences, with 11% found just once. This specimen was PBMCs, taken before TCRalphabeta/CD19-depleted stem cell transplant. Receptor source: a boy younger than 10 with acute myeloid leukemia, due to receive a stem cell transplant.

This clonotype was seen more than once but under ten times. This sequence joins TRBV30 and TRBJ1-2, with 8 bases lining up with TRBD1. The CDR3 covers 13 residues. Trimming removed 4 bases from V and 5 bases from J; junction bases left unmatched: 6. Germline assignment: CDR1 GTSNPN and CDR2 SVGIG (reference sequence). The CDR3: CAWNEQGAYGYTF. The CDR3 nucleotides read TGTGCCTGGAACGAGCAGGGGGCGTATGGCTACACCTTC.

About this clonotype: Relative to the germline gene, one junction end is altered; a read error may explain this. The V and J genes are TRBV5-1 and TRBJ2-3, with 11 bases identical to TRBD1. This CDR3 spans 17 amino acids. Per germline, CDR1 SGHRS and CDR2 YFSETQ. CDR3 sequence reads: CASSLALGTGGANTQYF. The CDR3, as DNA: TGCGCCAGCAGCTTAGCCCTCGGGACAGGGGGAGCAAATACGCAGTATTTC.